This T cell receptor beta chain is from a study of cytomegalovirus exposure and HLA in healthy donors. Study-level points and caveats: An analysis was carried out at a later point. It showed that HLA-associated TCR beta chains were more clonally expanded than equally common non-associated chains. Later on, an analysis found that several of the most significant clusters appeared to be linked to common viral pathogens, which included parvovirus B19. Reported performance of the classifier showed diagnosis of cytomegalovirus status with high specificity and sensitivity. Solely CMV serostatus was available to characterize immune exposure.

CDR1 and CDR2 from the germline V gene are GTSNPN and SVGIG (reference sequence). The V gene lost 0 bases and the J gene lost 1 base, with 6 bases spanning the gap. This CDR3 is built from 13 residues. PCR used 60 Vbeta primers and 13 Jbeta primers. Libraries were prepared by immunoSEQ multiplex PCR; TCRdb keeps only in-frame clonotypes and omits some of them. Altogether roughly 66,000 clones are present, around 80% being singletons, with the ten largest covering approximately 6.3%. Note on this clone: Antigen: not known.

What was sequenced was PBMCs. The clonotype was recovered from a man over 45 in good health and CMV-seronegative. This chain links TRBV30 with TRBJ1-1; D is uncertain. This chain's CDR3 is CAWSVEANTEAFF. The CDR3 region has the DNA TGTGCCTGGAGTGTGGAGGCGAACACTGAAGCTTTCTTT.